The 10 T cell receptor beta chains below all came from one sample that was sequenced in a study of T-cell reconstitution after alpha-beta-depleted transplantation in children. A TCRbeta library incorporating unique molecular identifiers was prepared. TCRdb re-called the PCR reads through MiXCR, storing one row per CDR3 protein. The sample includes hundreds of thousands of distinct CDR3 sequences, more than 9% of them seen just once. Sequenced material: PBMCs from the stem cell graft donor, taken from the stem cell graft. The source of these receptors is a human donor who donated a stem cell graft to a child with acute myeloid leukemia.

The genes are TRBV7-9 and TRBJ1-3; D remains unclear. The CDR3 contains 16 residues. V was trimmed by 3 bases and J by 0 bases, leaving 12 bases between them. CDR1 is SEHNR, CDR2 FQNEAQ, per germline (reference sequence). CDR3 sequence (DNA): TGTGCCAGCAGCTTGGAGGCCACGATCTCTGGAAACACCATATATTTT. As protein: CASSLEATISGNTIYF.

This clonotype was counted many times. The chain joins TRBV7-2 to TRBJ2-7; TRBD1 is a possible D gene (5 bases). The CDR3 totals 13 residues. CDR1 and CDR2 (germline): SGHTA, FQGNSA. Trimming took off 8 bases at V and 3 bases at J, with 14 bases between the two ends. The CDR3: CASGWVQGYEQYF. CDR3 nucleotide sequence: TGTGCCAGCGGCTGGGTCCAGGGCTACGAGCAGTACTTC.

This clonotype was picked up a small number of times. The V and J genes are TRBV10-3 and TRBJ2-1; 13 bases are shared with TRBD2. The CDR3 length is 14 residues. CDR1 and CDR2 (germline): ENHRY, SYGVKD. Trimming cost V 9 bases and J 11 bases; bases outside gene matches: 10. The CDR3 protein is CAISPGLAGPQQFF. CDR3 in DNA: TGTGCCATTTCACCGGGACTAGCGGGACCCCAGCAGTTCTTC.

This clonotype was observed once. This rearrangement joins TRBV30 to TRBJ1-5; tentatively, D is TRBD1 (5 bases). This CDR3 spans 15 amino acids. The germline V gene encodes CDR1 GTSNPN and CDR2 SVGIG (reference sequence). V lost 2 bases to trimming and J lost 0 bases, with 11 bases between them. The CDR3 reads CAWSPDSYSNQPQHF. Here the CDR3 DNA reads TGTGCCTGGAGTCCCGACAGCTATAGCAATCAGCCCCAGCATTTT.

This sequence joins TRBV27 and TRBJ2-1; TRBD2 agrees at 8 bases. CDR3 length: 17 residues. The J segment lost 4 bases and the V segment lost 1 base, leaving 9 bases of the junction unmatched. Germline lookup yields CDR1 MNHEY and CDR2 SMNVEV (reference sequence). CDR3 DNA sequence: TGTGCCAGCAGTTTATATCCCCTAGCGGGCTCGTACAATGAGCAGTTCTTC. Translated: CASSLYPLAGSYNEQFF.

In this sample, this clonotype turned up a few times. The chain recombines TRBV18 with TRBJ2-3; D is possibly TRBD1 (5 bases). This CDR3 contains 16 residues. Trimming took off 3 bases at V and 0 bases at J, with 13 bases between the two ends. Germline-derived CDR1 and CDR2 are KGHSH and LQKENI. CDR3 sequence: CASSPRQQVSTDTQYF. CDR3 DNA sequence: TGTGCCAGCTCACCTCGACAGCAAGTCAGCACAGATACGCAGTATTTT. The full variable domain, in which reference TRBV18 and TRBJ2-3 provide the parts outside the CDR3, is NAGVMQNPRHLVRRRGQEARLRCSPMKGHSHVYWYRQLPEEGLKFMVYLQKENIIDESGMPKERFSAEFPKEGPSILRIQQVVRGDSAAYFCASSPRQQVSTDTQYFGPGTRLTVL.

The CDR3: CSAFGTGNEKLFF. As DNA, the CDR3 is TGCAGTGCCTTCGGGACAGGGAATGAAAAACTGTTTTTT. The chain recombines TRBV20-1 with TRBJ1-4, with TRBD1 matching 9 bases. In germline, CDR1 is DFQATT, CDR2 SNEGSKA (reference sequence). CDR3 length equals 13 residues. The trim removed 6 bases at V and 5 bases at J, leaving 4 bases unmatched.

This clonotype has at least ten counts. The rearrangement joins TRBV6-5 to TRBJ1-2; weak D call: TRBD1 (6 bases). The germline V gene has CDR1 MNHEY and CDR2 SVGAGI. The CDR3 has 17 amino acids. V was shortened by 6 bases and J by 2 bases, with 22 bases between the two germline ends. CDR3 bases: TGTGCCAGCAGCCCATCACCACAGGGAAGTGAGAACTATGGCTACACCTTC. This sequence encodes CASSPSPQGSENYGYTF.

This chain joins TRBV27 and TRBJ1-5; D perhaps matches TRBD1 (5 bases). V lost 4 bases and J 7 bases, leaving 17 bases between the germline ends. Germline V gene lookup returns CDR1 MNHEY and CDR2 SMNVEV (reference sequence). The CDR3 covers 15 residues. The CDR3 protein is CASSSIQGFSQPQHF. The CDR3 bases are TGTGCCAGCAGTTCTATTCAGGGCTTTTCACAGCCCCAGCATTTT.

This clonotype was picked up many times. CDR3 loop: CASSTLVGNGELFF. The CDR3 region has the DNA TGTGCCAGCAGTACCCTTGTTGGGAACGGGGAGCTGTTTTTT. This chain joins TRBV12-3 or TRBV12-4 and TRBJ2-2; no firm D call. This CDR3 is built from 14 residues. The V gene lost 5 bases and the J gene lost 7 bases, with 14 bases spanning the gap.